One sample yielded the 2 T cell receptor beta chains listed below, sequenced in a study of T cell responses to AZD1222 COVID-19 vaccine. Sequenced by immunoSEQ multiplex PCR; TCRdb stores in-frame clones only, minus some. The table shows about 150,000 clones, with approximately 89% occurring only once. The specimen comprised peripheral blood, sampled on day 0 of AZD1222 vaccination. Source of these receptors: an adult in good health.

This chain links TRBV15 with TRBJ2-3, with 9 bases matching TRBD2. V was clipped by 8 bases and J by 3 bases; unmatched bases: 3. The germline V gene has CDR1 LNHNV and CDR2 YYDKDF (reference sequence). The CDR3 sequence is 13 residues long. CDR3 sequence (DNA): TGTGCCACCGTTAGCGGGAGTACAGATACGCAGTATTTT. Its protein product is CATVSGSTDTQYF.

The rearrangement links TRBV30 to TRBJ2-2, with D possibly being TRBD1 (5 bases). The CDR3 contains 15 residues. V dropped 2 bases and J dropped 3 bases, with 13 bases sitting between them. CDR1 is GTSNPN and CDR2 is SVGIG in the germline V gene (reference sequence). The CDR3 nucleotides are TGTGCCTGGAGTCAAGGCCAGGGTTACACCGGGGAGCTGTTTTTT. As protein: CAWSQGQGYTGELFF.